These T cell receptor beta chains were read from a single sample in a study of blood T cells in healthy people across ages. TCRdb processed the 5' RACE reads anew with MiXCR; each CDR3 protein has one entry. The sample consists of roughly 500,000 distinct CDR3 sequences, 24% of them appearing once. This sample was shared with a second study, whose subject was T cells of mothers and their children.

Sequences were obtained from blood. The receptors here all came from a boy aged 5-17 years in good health. CDR3s include the opening cysteine and the closing phenylalanine or tryptophan. The D gene is left open where the match is weak. Part of the rows lack a size; the others show once, few, many or a class for expanded clones.

-,TRBV10-3,-,TRBJ2-7,CAISPSGTITYEQYF,TGTGCCATCAGCCCATCCGGGACAATAACCTACGAGCAGTACTTC
-,TRBV7-9,TRBD2,TRBJ2-1,CASSLAYVTSESNEQFF,TGTGCCAGCAGCTTAGCGTACGTGACTAGCGAGTCCAATGAGCAGTTCTTC
few,TRBV7-9,-,TRBJ1-1,CASTPWHPEAFF,TGTGCCAGCACCCCCTGGCACCCTGAAGCTTTCTTT
-,TRBV25-1,TRBD2,TRBJ2-7,CASSPPGGGHEQYF,TGTGCCAGCAGCCCCCCTGGGGGAGGGCACGAGCAGTACTTC
few,TRBV7-6,TRBD1,TRBJ2-2,CASSLAPIQGADTGELFF,TGTGCCAGCAGCTTAGCTCCCATACAGGGGGCTGACACCGGGGAGCTGTTTTTT
-,TRBV11-2,-,TRBJ2-5,CTSSRPGGQETQYF,TGTACCAGCAGCCGACCCGGCGGCCAAGAGACCCAGTACTTC
few,TRBV14,TRBD2,TRBJ2-7,CASSPLGTRLAYEQYF,TGTGCCAGCAGCCCGTTAGGGACTAGGCTCGCCTACGAGCAGTACTTC
few,TRBV7-2,-,TRBJ2-3,CASSPGASSDTQYF,TGTGCCAGCAGCCCAGGGGCTAGCTCAGATACGCAGTATTTT
few,TRBV28,TRBD1,TRBJ2-5,CASSSRDREKGF,TGTGCCAGCAGTTCCCGGGACAGGGAGAAAGGCTTC
few,TRBV12-3/TRBV12-4,TRBD2,TRBJ2-1,CASSLGTSPTASLASYNEQFF,TGTGCCAGCAGTTTAGGGACTAGCCCCACTGCCTCCCTTGCCTCCTACAATGAGCAGTTCTTC
few,TRBV28,TRBD1,TRBJ1-5,CASSYRGINQPQHF,TGTGCCAGCAGTTACAGGGGGATCAATCAGCCCCAGCATTTT
-,TRBV29-1,-,TRBJ1-1,CSVETRARGTEAFF,TGCAGCGTTGAAACCCGGGCTAGGGGCACTGAAGCTTTCTTT
few,TRBV20-1,-,TRBJ1-2,CSARDKGYSHYGYTF,TGCAGTGCTAGAGATAAGGGATATTCCCACTATGGCTACACCTTC
-,TRBV3-1,TRBD1,TRBJ2-7,CASSNLRDSTYEQYF,TGTGCCAGCAGCAACCTCCGGGACAGTACCTACGAGCAGTACTTC
many,TRBV20-1,-,TRBJ2-7,CSAFTGLTNEQYF,TGCAGTGCTTTCACAGGGTTGACGAACGAGCAGTACTTC
few,TRBV28,-,TRBJ2-7,CASSVGIPGSYEQYF,TGTGCCAGCAGTGTAGGGATCCCCGGCTCCTACGAGCAGTACTTC
few,TRBV3-1,TRBD1,TRBJ2-7,CASSQEWTGYPYEQYF,TGTGCCAGCAGCCAAGAATGGACAGGGTATCCCTACGAGCAGTACTTC
-,TRBV5-1,-,TRBJ2-3,CTSSSRGVSTDTQYF,TGCACCAGCTCCTCCAGGGGGGTTAGCACAGATACGCAGTATTTT
few,TRBV9,-,TRBJ1-4,CASSWGGEGFEKLFF,TGTGCCAGCAGCTGGGGGGGAGAGGGTTTCGAAAAACTGTTTTTT
-,TRBV7-9,TRBD2,TRBJ2-1,CASSPIAGGPWNEQFF,TGTGCCAGCAGCCCCATAGCGGGGGGGCCCTGGAATGAGCAGTTCTTC
-,TRBV20-1,-,TRBJ2-4,CSAIRLAKNIQYF,TGCAGTGCTATTCGGTTAGCCAAAAACATTCAGTACTTC
few,TRBV6-5,TRBD1,TRBJ1-1,CASRPAGTGSTEAFF,TGTGCCAGCAGACCGGCCGGGACAGGGTCCACTGAAGCTTTCTTT
few,TRBV24-1,TRBD2,TRBJ2-1,CATSDMVREGGNEQFF,TGTGCCACCAGTGATATGGTGCGGGAGGGGGGCAATGAGCAGTTCTTC
-,TRBV7-9,-,TRBJ2-2,CASSQATDPTGELFF,TGTGCCAGCAGCCAGGCGACGGACCCCACCGGGGAGCTGTTTTTT
few,TRBV28,-,TRBJ2-7,CASTMGPYEQYF,TGTGCCAGCACTATGGGTCCCTACGAGCAGTACTTC
few,TRBV20-1,-,TRBJ1-2,CSARAQNYGYTF,TGCAGTGCTAGAGCACAGAACTATGGCTACACCTTC
-,TRBV5-1,-,TRBJ2-1,CASSLVGDSSYNEQFF,TGCGCCAGCAGCTTGGTCGGGGATAGCTCCTACAATGAGCAGTTCTTC
once,TRBV29-1,-,TRBJ2-3,CSGLLEMDTQYF,TGCAGCGGGCTGCTAGAGATGGATACGCAGTATTTT
once,TRBV7-6,TRBD1,TRBJ1-2,CASSSGQGALDYGYTF,TGTGCCAGCAGCTCGGGACAGGGGGCTCTTGACTATGGCTACACCTTC
many,TRBV6-6,-,TRBJ1-5,CASSSEGFQEPQHF,TGTGCCAGCAGTTCGGAGGGATTCCAAGAGCCCCAGCATTTT
-,TRBV28,TRBD1,TRBJ2-7,CANSLYGTGDEQYF,TGTGCCAACAGTTTGTATGGGACAGGGGACGAGCAGTACTTC